This paragraph covers one TCR beta chain sequence. Its antigen remains unknown. Trimming shortened V by 4 bases and J by 2 bases, and 14 bases separated the two germline ends. This CDR3 comprises 15 residues. CDR1 is SGDLS, CDR2 YYNGEE, per germline. The data stem from a study of cytomegalovirus exposure and HLA in healthy donors. Study results and limitations: Reported performance of the classifier showed diagnosis of cytomegalovirus status with high specificity and sensitivity. Overall, roughly 150 TCR beta chains were annotated as cytomegalovirus-associated.

The data were produced by immunoSEQ multiplex PCR, yet TCRdb's version contains in-frame clones alone and is incomplete. Among fewer than 200,000 clones listed, approximately 86% were seen once. Material for sequencing was PBMCs. The J gene is TRBJ2-3, the V gene TRBV9; possible D gene TRBD2, 6 bases. The receptor was derived from a man in his thirties or forties in good health and CMV-seropositive. Here the CDR3 DNA reads TGTGCCAGCAGCTCAAGAGGACTAACCACAGATACGCAGTATTTT. Translation: CASSSRGLTTDTQYF.